This TCR beta chain comes out of a study of siplizumab effects on memory and regulatory T cells. Concerning this clone: Its antigen is not identified.

Germline lookup yields CDR1 MNHNY and CDR2 SVGAGI (reference sequence). Trimming stripped 6 bases from V and 3 bases from J, with 9 bases between. CDR3 size: 12 residues. Sequencing used immunoSEQ multiplex PCR; TCRdb keeps in-frame clones, though not all of them. Here the sample spans more than 85,000 clones, 92% being singletons. Whole-study results and caveats: Apparently more diverse than memory cells, naive T cells also seemed major alloresponse contributors.

This TCR derives from a human donor in good health. The source material was Tregs sorted from blood. This chain uses TRBV6-6 with TRBJ2-7; weak D call: TRBD2 (5 bases). CDR3 sequence (DNA): TGTGCCAGCAGCCCTGGACTCTACGAGCAGTACTTC. This gives the protein CASSPGLYEQYF.